Following are 12 T cell receptor beta chains from one sample sequenced in a study of T cells after yellow fever vaccination. One entry per CDR3 protein, called by TCRdb with MiXCR from the 5' RACE reads. The table records a few hundred thousand distinct CDR3 sequences, less than 4.5% of them present only once. Sequencing was performed on PBMCs, taken on the day of the yellow fever booster vaccination. These receptors were collected from a man between 18 and 35 years old who received the YFV17D yellow fever vaccine.

This clonotype occurred many times. The rearrangement uses TRBV12-3 or TRBV12-4 and TRBJ2-5; 7 nucleotides agree with TRBD1. This CDR3 comprises 15 residues. The ends lost 6 bases at V and 5 bases at J; junction bases unmatched: 12. CDR3 in DNA: TGTGCCAGCAGCCCCGTGAGGGGGCGCGGGGAGACCCAGTACTTC. This encodes CASSPVRGRGETQYF.

This clonotype was seen repeatedly, ten times or more. The chain recombines TRBV5-1 with TRBJ2-2; D unclear. The V end lost 1 base, the J end lost 2 bases, and 9 bases lay between the germline ends. Germline loops: CDR1 SGHRS, CDR2 YFSETQ. The CDR3 is made up of 15 amino acids. The CDR3 DNA reads as TGCGCCAGCAGCTTGAGGTCAGACAACACCGGGGAGCTGTTTTTT. It yields the protein CASSLRSDNTGELFF.

The rearrangement links TRBV7-2 to TRBJ1-5; 10 bases line up with TRBD1. The CDR3 contains 15 residues. Germline V lookup: CDR1 SGHTA, CDR2 FQGNSA. V lost 5 bases, J lost 4 bases, and 5 bases stayed unmatched. The CDR3, as DNA: TGTGCCAGCAGCGCGACAGGGGGCAAAAATCAGCCCCAGCATTTT. Protein sequence: CASSATGGKNQPQHF.

The rearrangement uses TRBV5-1 and TRBJ2-7; no clear D. From germline, CDR1 is SGHRS and CDR2 YFSETQ. V lost 0 bases and J 3 bases, leaving 16 bases between the germline ends. The CDR3 is 16 residues long. The CDR3, as DNA: TGCGCCAGCAGCTTGGCCTTAGGGCTACCTATCTACGAGCAGTACTTC. Translated, it gives CASSLALGLPIYEQYF.

This clonotype has a count of ten or more. The V gene is TRBV5-4, the J gene TRBJ2-1; D is unclear. V lost 4 bases to trimming and J lost 9 bases, with 11 bases between them. Germline CDR1 SGHNT, CDR2 YYREEE (reference sequence). This CDR3 has 12 residues. In DNA form, the CDR3 reads TGTGCCAGCAGCCTCCTATGGGCTGAGCAGTTCTTC. As protein: CASSLLWAEQFF.

In this sample, this clonotype turned up many times. V usage is TRBV28 and J usage is TRBJ1-1; 8 nucleotides agree with TRBD1. Germline CDR1 is MDHEN and CDR2 is SYDVKM. The CDR3 consists of 16 residues. Germline trimming cut 1 base from V and 1 base from J; bases unmatched to any gene: 5. CDR3 sequence reads: CASSLFRGRENTEAFF. The CDR3 bases are TGTGCCAGCAGTTTATTCAGGGGGCGAGAGAACACTGAAGCTTTCTTT.

This clonotype showed up many times. V and J are TRBV9 and TRBJ2-7; 7 positions match TRBD1. This CDR3 is 15 amino acids long. V lost 3 bases and J lost 2; bases outside the gene matches: 8. The germline CDR1 and CDR2 sequences are SGDLS and YYNGEE. The CDR3 here is CASSAGQASTYEQYF. The DNA for the CDR3 is TGTGCCAGCAGCGCCGGACAGGCCTCTACCTACGAGCAGTACTTC.

The CDR3 DNA reads TGTGCCAGCAGCTTAGCAGGACAGGGGGCGAGTAGTCAGCCCCAGCATTTT. It encodes CASSLAGQGASSQPQHF. V is TRBV7-2 and J is TRBJ1-5, with 11 positions matching TRBD1. The CDR3 has 17 amino acids. V shed 0 bases and J 6 bases; nucleotides not matched to a gene: 7. Germline CDR1 reads SGHTA; CDR2 reads FQGNSA.

V usage is TRBV12-3 or TRBV12-4 and J usage is TRBJ2-2, with TRBD2 matching 8 bases. There are 15 residues in the CDR3. V lost 5 bases to trimming and J lost 4 bases; unmatched junction nucleotides: 6. In DNA form, the CDR3 reads TGTGCCAGCAGTCAACGCGGGGGGCTCACCGGGGAGCTGTTTTTT. It codes for CASSQRGGLTGELFF.

The chain joins TRBV5-1 to TRBJ2-5; D possibly uses TRBD1 or TRBD2 (5 bases each). Germline V gene lookup returns CDR1 SGHRS and CDR2 YFSETQ. The CDR3 runs to 13 residues. V was pared by 0 bases and J by 9 bases, with 12 bases between. The CDR3 reads CASSLVGDRAQYF. CDR3 coding DNA: TGCGCCAGCAGCTTGGTCGGGGACCGGGCCCAGTACTTC. Supplemented by reference TRBV5-1 and TRBJ2-5, the full variable domain reads KAGVTQTPRYLIKTRGQQVTLSCSPISGHRSVSWYQQTPGQGLQFLFEYFSETQRNKGNFPGRFSGRQFSNSRSEMNVSTLELGDSALYLCASSLVGDRAQYFGPGTRLLVL.

This clonotype was seen many times. The V gene is TRBV5-1, the J gene TRBJ2-3, with 8 bases fitting TRBD2. Trimming removed 0 bases from V and 4 bases from J; junction bases left unmatched: 7. The CDR3 is 16 residues long. Germline assignment: CDR1 SGHRS and CDR2 YFSETQ. CDR3 region: CASSLAGRGGSDTQYF. CDR3 nucleotides: TGCGCCAGCAGCTTGGCCGGTCGCGGGGGGTCAGATACGCAGTATTTT.

The V gene is TRBV7-2, the J gene TRBJ2-5; possibly TRBD2 for D (6 bases). Germline V lookup: CDR1 SGHTA, CDR2 FQGNSA. The CDR3 has 14 amino acids. V lost 1 base, J lost 5 bases, and 11 bases lay in between. The CDR3 nucleotides read TGTGCCAGCAGCTTAGTGGCGGGGACGGAGACCCAGTACTTC. The encoded protein is CASSLVAGTETQYF. The whole variable domain, remainder taken from reference TRBV7-2 and TRBJ2-5, is GAGVSQSPSNKVTEKGKDVELRCDPISGHTALYWYRQSLGQGLEFLIYFQGNSAPDKSGLPSDRFSAERTGGSVSTLTIQRTQQEDSAVYLCASSLVAGTETQYFGPGTRLLVL.